These 10 T cell receptor beta chains came from one sample sequenced in a study of blood T cell repertoires in COVID-19. Generated by immunoSEQ multiplex PCR, the TCRdb table keeps only in-frame clones and is missing some. In the table there are over 300,000 clones, more than 70% of which are singletons. The sample consisted of peripheral blood. The receptors originated from a woman aged 50 to 60 with acute or convalescent COVID-19.

The chain joins TRBV14 to TRBJ2-2; TRBD2 matches at 9 bases. The CDR3 extends over 16 amino acids. The germline V gene has CDR1 SGHDN and CDR2 FVKESK. V lost 4 bases to trimming and J lost 4 bases; unmatched junction nucleotides: 7. Here the CDR3 reads CASSPKLAGITGELFF. CDR3 nucleotide sequence: TGTGCCAGCAGCCCCAAACTAGCGGGTATCACCGGGGAGCTGTTTTTT.

On this clone itself: At one end the junction does not follow the germline gene, possibly because of a read error. The chain links TRBV7-7 to TRBJ2-7; no firm D call. The germline V gene encodes CDR1 SSHAT and CDR2 FNYEAQ (reference sequence). The CDR3 runs to 13 residues. CDR3 coding DNA: TGTGCTAGCAGCTTGGGTGAGGCCTACGAGCAGTACTTC. Translating it yields CASSLGEAYEQYF.

V is TRBV5-1 and J is TRBJ1-1; perhaps TRBD1 as D (6 bases). Germline V gene sequence: CDR1 SGHRS, CDR2 YFSETQ. The CDR3 contains 15 residues. V lost 0 bases and J lost 1, with 10 bases in between. CDR3 bases: TGCGCCAGCAGCTTGGCGGGGGGCCAGAACACTGAAGCTTTCTTT. Amino acid sequence: CASSLAGGQNTEAFF. The full variable domain, in which reference TRBV5-1 and TRBJ1-1 provide the parts outside the CDR3, is KAGVTQTPRYLIKTRGQQVTLSCSPISGHRSVSWYQQTPGQGLQFLFEYFSETQRNKGNFPGRFSGRQFSNSRSEMNVSTLELGDSALYLCASSLAGGQNTEAFFGQGTRLTVV.

This chain joins TRBV4-2 and TRBJ2-2; D is possibly TRBD1 (5 bases). Looked up from germline, CDR1 is LGHNA and CDR2 is YNFKEQ. V was shortened by 0 bases and J by 0 bases, with 8 bases between the two germline ends. The CDR3 length is 16 residues. The CDR3 bases are TGTGCCAGCAGCCAAGATTTAGGGGCGAACACCGGGGAGCTGTTTTTT. Translated: CASSQDLGANTGELFF.

In DNA form, the CDR3 reads TGCAGCGTTGAAGAACCCTATCGGGGACAGGGGTACGAGCAGTACTTC. This translates into CSVEEPYRGQGYEQYF. The chain is built from TRBV29-1 and TRBJ2-7; TRBD1 matches at 10 bases. Trimming took 0 bases from V and 4 from J; bases not matched to a gene: 9. Germline loops: CDR1 SQVTM, CDR2 ANQGSEA. The CDR3 has 16 residues.

This sequence joins TRBV5-4 and TRBJ2-7; TRBD1 agrees at 9 bases. The CDR3 is 13 amino acids. The germline V gene has CDR1 SGHNT and CDR2 YYREEE (reference sequence). The V segment lost 4 bases and the J segment 5 bases; nucleotides outside the gene matches: 4. The DNA of the CDR3 is TGTGCCAGCAGCCTGGACAGGGGAAACGAGCAGTACTTC. It translates to CASSLDRGNEQYF.

The genes are TRBV30 and TRBJ1-6; 8 bases match TRBD1. The V and J ends lost 2 bases and 0 bases, in that order; junction bases with no gene match: 9. The germline V gene has CDR1 GTSNPN and CDR2 SVGIG (reference sequence). The CDR3 length is 18 residues. The CDR3 DNA follows: TGTGCCTGGAGTCCACGACAGGGGATGAGCTCCTATAATTCACCCCTCCACTTT. It translates to CAWSPRQGMSSYNSPLHF. The full variable domain, in which reference TRBV30 and TRBJ1-6 provide the parts outside the CDR3, is SQTIHQWPATLVQPVGSPLSLECTVEGTSNPNLYWYRQAAGRGLQLLFYSVGIGQISSEVPQNLSASRPQDRQFILSSKKLLLSDSGFYLCAWSPRQGMSSYNSPLHFGNGTRLTVT.

The chain joins TRBV6-1 to TRBJ1-2; unclear D gene. V was clipped by 5 bases and J by 0 bases, with 7 bases between them. The CDR3 runs to 13 residues. Germline V gene sequence: CDR1 MNHNS, CDR2 SASEGT. CDR3 sequence reads: CASSPGSNYGYTF. The CDR3 DNA follows: TGTGCCAGCAGTCCCGGGTCTAACTATGGCTACACCTTC.

The rearrangement joins TRBV28 to TRBJ2-1; 8 bases align to TRBD1. Germline CDR1 MDHEN, CDR2 SYDVKM. With 6 bases clipped from V and 7 bases from J, the junction kept 11 bases outside the gene matches. The CDR3 runs 15 residues. The CDR3, as DNA: TGTGCCAGCAGAAAGGGGCGGACAGGGTGGAATGAGCAGTTCTTC. Translated: CASRKGRTGWNEQFF.

V and J are TRBV11-2 and TRBJ2-1; TRBD1 matches 11 bases. V lost 1 base and J lost 8; bases outside the gene matches: 13. The V gene's germline CDR1 is SGHAT and CDR2 FQNNGV. This CDR3 contains 18 residues. The CDR3 DNA is TGTGCCAGCAGCTTAGGGGAATCCGGGACAGGGGGTGGCGATGAGCAGTTCTTC. It codes for CASSLGESGTGGGDEQFF.